The 19 T cell receptor beta chains reported below all come from one sample, sequenced in a study of blood T cell repertoires in COVID-19. The protocol was immunoSEQ multiplex PCR, while the TCRdb copy is restricted to in-frame clones and leaves out a portion. The sample shows some 300,000 clones, more than 90% of them seen only once. Sequencing was performed on PBMCs or T cells enriched from blood (not recorded which). These receptors came from a woman aged 30 to 39 who had been exposed to COVID-19.

The V gene is TRBV5-4, the J gene TRBJ2-7, with D tentatively TRBD2 (5 bases). Trimming took off 2 bases at V and 5 bases at J, with 8 bases between the two ends. There are 12 residues in the CDR3. Germline assignment: CDR1 SGHNT and CDR2 YYREEE (reference sequence). CDR3 sequence: CASSFWGDEQYF. CDR3 in DNA: TGTGCCAGCAGCTTTTGGGGAGACGAGCAGTACTTC.

This clone was counted a few times. The chain combines TRBV10-3 with TRBJ2-7, with 7 bases matching TRBD1. The CDR3 has 14 residues. Germline V gene lookup returns CDR1 ENHRY and CDR2 SYGVKD. The trim removed 6 bases at V and 1 base at J, leaving 6 bases unmatched. CDR3 coding DNA: TGTGCCATCAGGACGACAGGGATATCCTACGAGCAGTACTTC. This gives the protein CAIRTTGISYEQYF.

The CDR3 protein is CASSPNRGGGYTF. CDR3 DNA: TGCGCCAGCAGCCCGAATAGGGGGGGAGGCTACACCTTC. This rearrangement joins TRBV5-1 to TRBJ1-2, with a tentative D call TRBD1 (6 bases). V was trimmed by 4 bases and J by 8 bases, leaving 15 bases between them. Per germline, CDR1 SGHRS and CDR2 YFSETQ. The CDR3 contains 13 residues.

The chain couples TRBV19 to TRBJ2-5; TRBD1 matches 9 bases. The V gene end was trimmed by 4 bases and the J gene end by 5 bases; junction bases not matched to a gene: 8. Per the germline V gene, CDR1 is LNHDA and CDR2 is SQIVND (reference sequence). This CDR3 comprises 15 residues. The CDR3 DNA sequence: TGTGCCAGTAGTACCCGGGACAGGGTACTGGAGACCCAGTACTTC. Its protein is CASSTRDRVLETQYF.

The chain employs TRBV15 and TRBJ2-3, with TRBD1 identical over 7 bases. Trimming took 6 bases from V and 3 from J; bases not matched to a gene: 3. Germline-derived CDR1 and CDR2 are LNHNV and YYDKDF (reference sequence). CDR3 length: 13 amino acids. Here the CDR3 reads CATRGRGTDTQYF. DNA for the CDR3: TGTGCCACCAGGGGCAGGGGGACAGATACGCAGTATTTT. The complete variable domain, with remaining parts taken from reference TRBV15 and TRBJ2-3, reads DAMVIQNPRYQVTQFGKPVTLSCSQTLNHNVMYWYQQKSSQAPKLLFHYYDKDFNNEADTPDNFQSRRPNTSFCFLDIRSPGLGDTAMYLCATRGRGTDTQYFGPGTRLTVL.

The chain is built from TRBV7-7 and TRBJ2-3, with 12 bases that match TRBD1. V shed 5 bases and J 8 bases; nucleotides not matched to a gene: 8. The length of the CDR3 is 15 residues. Germline V gene sequence: CDR1 SSHAT, CDR2 FNYEAQ (reference sequence). CDR3 sequence reads: CASSPPGQGAGTQYF. As DNA, the CDR3 is TGTGCCAGCAGCCCCCCGGGACAGGGGGCCGGTACGCAGTATTTT.

V and J are TRBV29-1 and TRBJ1-4; 8 positions match TRBD1. Germline values: CDR1 SQVTM, CDR2 ANQGSEA. V dropped 5 bases and J dropped 5; count of bases not matched to a gene: 4. The CDR3 sequence is 13 residues long. The CDR3 sequence: CSVQGATNEKLFF. CDR3 nucleotide sequence: TGCAGCGTTCAGGGGGCCACCAATGAAAAACTGTTTTTT.

In nucleotides, the CDR3 is TGCGCCAGCAGCCCGTTTGGAAACACCATATATTTT. Translated, it gives CASSPFGNTIYF. The V gene is TRBV4-1, the J gene TRBJ1-3, with D hard to call. CDR1 and CDR2 (germline): MGHRA, YSYEKL. Trimming cost V 4 bases and J 3 bases, with 4 bases left between them. This CDR3 comprises 12 residues.

This sequence joins TRBV19 and TRBJ2-5; perhaps TRBD1 as D (5 bases). CDR3 size: 14 residues. Germline V CDR1 and CDR2: LNHDA, SQIVND (reference sequence). Trimming stripped 3 bases from V and 5 bases from J, with 13 bases between. This CDR3 reads CASSIQGPRETQYF. The CDR3 DNA follows: TGTGCCAGTAGTATCCAGGGCCCCCGGGAGACCCAGTACTTC.

This clone has more than one count but fewer than ten. V and J are TRBV7-2 and TRBJ2-5; 11 nucleotides agree with TRBD2. CDR3 length equals 17 residues. Germline CDR1 is SGHTA and CDR2 is FQGNSA. After removal of 2 bases from V and 5 bases from J, the junction contained 10 bases not matched to a gene. The DNA of the CDR3 is TGTGCCAGCAGCTTACAAAGCACTAGCGGGGGCGTGGAGACCCAGTACTTC. It translates to CASSLQSTSGGVETQYF.

This clone came up once. V is TRBV5-4 and J is TRBJ2-2; D perhaps matches TRBD2 (7 bases). V lost 0 bases and J 6 bases, leaving 9 bases between the germline ends. The CDR3 consists of 14 residues. Germline V lookup: CDR1 SGHNT, CDR2 YYREEE (reference sequence). CDR3 in amino acids: CASSLGGGPGELFF. The CDR3 nucleotides are TGTGCCAGCAGCTTGGGGGGGGGCCCCGGGGAGCTGTTTTTT.

The chain employs TRBV20-1 and TRBJ2-7; D is perhaps TRBD1 (5 bases). With 4 bases removed from V and 6 bases from J, the gap between germline ends came to 7 bases. Germline V lookup: CDR1 DFQATT, CDR2 SNEGSKA (reference sequence). This CDR3 spans 10 amino acids. CDR3 sequence: CSATTVEQYF. CDR3 coding DNA: TGCAGTGCTACGACAGTCGAGCAGTACTTC.

A few counts support this clone. The gene calls are TRBV20-1 and TRBJ1-1; D gene unclear. Germline CDR1 and CDR2: DFQATT and SNEGSKA (reference sequence). V lost 3 bases and J lost 1, with 18 bases in between. There are 16 residues in the CDR3. The CDR3 DNA reads TGCAGTGCTAGTCATGGATATACAGCAACGAACACTGAAGCTTTCTTT. Its translation is CSASHGYTATNTEAFF.

The rearrangement uses TRBV6-1 and TRBJ2-7; maybe TRBD1 (5 bases). The CDR3 totals 18 residues. CDR1 is MNHNS and CDR2 is SASEGT in the germline V gene. Trimming removed 2 bases at V and 0 bases at J, with 20 bases between. The CDR3 is CASSELKVGQVNSYEQYF. The CDR3, as DNA: TGTGCCAGCAGTGAATTGAAGGTGGGGCAGGTAAACTCCTACGAGCAGTACTTC.

The chain combines TRBV6-5 with TRBJ1-2; D is possibly TRBD1 (5 bases). Germline V CDR1 and CDR2: MNHEY, SVGAGI. The CDR3 totals 13 residues. V lost 10 bases and J lost 4, with 16 bases in between. The CDR3 sequence is CATTPGGIYGYTF. CDR3 in DNA: TGTGCCACTACCCCGGGGGGAATCTATGGCTACACCTTC.

The gene calls are TRBV4-1 and TRBJ2-1; 7 bases match TRBD2. CDR3 length equals 15 residues. With V trimmed by 6 bases and J by 2 bases, 7 bases remained unmatched. Germline V lookup: CDR1 MGHRA, CDR2 YSYEKL. CDR3 loop: CASSLGEGPYNEQFF. The CDR3 nucleotides are TGCGCCAGCAGTCTGGGGGAGGGCCCCTACAATGAGCAGTTCTTC.

Remarks on this clone: An end of the junction does not agree with germline; a read error may underlie this. The chain has TRBV9 and TRBJ1-2; possibly TRBD1 for D (5 bases). The CDR3 loop spans 13 amino acids. In germline, CDR1 is SGDLS, CDR2 YYNGEE. CDR3 protein: CAGSPDRTYGYTF. CDR3 nucleotides: TGTGCCGGCAGCCCAGACAGAACATATGGCTACACCTTC.

The chain has TRBV11-2 and TRBJ2-1; tentative D call: TRBD2 (6 bases). From germline, CDR1 is SGHAT and CDR2 FQNNGV. The CDR3 spans 16 residues. Trimming stripped 4 bases from V and 5 bases from J, with 18 bases between. Written as DNA, the CDR3 is TGTGCCAGCAGCTCGGAACCGGGACTCGCAAACAATGAGCAGTTCTTC. This gives the protein CASSSEPGLANNEQFF.

The chain has TRBV7-9 and TRBJ1-2; weak D call: TRBD1 (5 bases). Trimming pared 5 bases from V and 8 bases from J, leaving 15 bases between. The CDR3 has 13 residues. CDR1 is SEHNR, CDR2 FQNEAQ, per germline (reference sequence). The CDR3 nucleotides are TGTGCCAGCAGCCAGGCGCGGGGGTACGGCTACACCTTC. Translation gives CASSQARGYGYTF. The full variable domain, rest sourced from reference TRBV7-9 and TRBJ1-2, is DTGVSQNPRHKITKRGQNVTFRCDPISEHNRLYWYRQTLGQGPEFLTYFQNEAQLEKSRLLSDRFSAERPKGSFSTLEIQRTEQGDSAMYLCASSQARGYGYTFGSGTRLTVV.